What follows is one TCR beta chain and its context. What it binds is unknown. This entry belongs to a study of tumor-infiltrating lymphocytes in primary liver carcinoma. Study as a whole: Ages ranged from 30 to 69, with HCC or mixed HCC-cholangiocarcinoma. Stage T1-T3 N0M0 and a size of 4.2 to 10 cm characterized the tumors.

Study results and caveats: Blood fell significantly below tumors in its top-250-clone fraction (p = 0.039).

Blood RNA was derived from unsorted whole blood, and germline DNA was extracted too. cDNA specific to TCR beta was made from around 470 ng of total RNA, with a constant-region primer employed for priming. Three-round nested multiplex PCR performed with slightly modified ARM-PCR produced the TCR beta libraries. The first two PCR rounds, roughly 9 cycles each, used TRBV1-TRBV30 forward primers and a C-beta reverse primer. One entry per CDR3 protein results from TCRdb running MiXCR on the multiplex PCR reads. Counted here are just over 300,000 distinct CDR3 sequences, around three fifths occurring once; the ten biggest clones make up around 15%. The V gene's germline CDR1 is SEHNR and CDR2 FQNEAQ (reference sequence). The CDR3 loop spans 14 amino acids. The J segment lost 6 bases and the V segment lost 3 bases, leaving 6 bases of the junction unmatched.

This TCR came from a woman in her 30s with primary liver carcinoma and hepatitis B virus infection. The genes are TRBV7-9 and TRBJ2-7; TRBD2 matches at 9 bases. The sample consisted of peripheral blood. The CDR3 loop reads CASSLNGGRGEQYF. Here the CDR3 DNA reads TGTGCCAGCAGCTTGAATGGCGGGAGGGGCGAGCAGTACTTC.